The clone carrying this T cell receptor beta chain was seen only a few times. No antigen is known for it. Germline-derived CDR1 and CDR2 are GTSNPN and SVGIG (reference sequence). There are 17 residues in the CDR3. The V gene lost 0 bases and the J gene lost 2 bases, with 17 bases spanning the gap. This sample is part of a study of beta chain features in type 1 diabetes. Study-level points and caveats: People with Type 1 diabetes carried modestly yet significantly shorter TCRB CDR3s in all four CD4+ subsets.

All of the isolated RNA was reverse transcribed, so expressed TCRB transcripts were sequenced. Profiling relied on immunoSEQ multiplex PCR, and the TCRdb table lists in-frame clones only, not all of them. The repertoire holds 640,000 or so clones, with about an eighth as singletons. The sequencing sample was made of naive CD4+ T cells from blood. The TCR originated in a man aged 18 to 29 with type 1 diabetes. V usage is TRBV30 and J usage is TRBJ1-5; D is unresolved. The CDR3 loop reads CAWSVSPLRVGNQPQHF. The CDR3, as DNA: TGTGCCTGGAGTGTATCCCCCCTGAGGGTGGGCAATCAGCCCCAGCATTTT.